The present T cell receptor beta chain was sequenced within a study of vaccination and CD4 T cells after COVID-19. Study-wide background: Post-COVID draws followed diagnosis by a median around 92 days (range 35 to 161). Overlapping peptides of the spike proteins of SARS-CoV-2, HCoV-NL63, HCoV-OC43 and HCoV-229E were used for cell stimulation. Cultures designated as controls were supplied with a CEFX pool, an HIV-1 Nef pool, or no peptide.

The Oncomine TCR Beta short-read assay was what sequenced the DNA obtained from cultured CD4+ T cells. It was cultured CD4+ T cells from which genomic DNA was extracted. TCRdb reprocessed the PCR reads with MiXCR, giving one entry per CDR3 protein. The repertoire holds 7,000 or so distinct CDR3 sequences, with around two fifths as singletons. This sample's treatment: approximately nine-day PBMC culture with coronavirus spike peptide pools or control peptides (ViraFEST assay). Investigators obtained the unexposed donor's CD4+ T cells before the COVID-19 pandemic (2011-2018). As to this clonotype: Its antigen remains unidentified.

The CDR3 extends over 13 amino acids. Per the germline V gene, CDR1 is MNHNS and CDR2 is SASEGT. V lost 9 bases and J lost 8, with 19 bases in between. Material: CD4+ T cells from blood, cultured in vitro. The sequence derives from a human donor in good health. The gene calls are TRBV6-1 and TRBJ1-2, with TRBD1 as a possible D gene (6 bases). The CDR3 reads CARMGQGSEGYTF. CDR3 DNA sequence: TGTGCCAGAATGGGGCAGGGGTCAGAGGGCTACACCTTC.